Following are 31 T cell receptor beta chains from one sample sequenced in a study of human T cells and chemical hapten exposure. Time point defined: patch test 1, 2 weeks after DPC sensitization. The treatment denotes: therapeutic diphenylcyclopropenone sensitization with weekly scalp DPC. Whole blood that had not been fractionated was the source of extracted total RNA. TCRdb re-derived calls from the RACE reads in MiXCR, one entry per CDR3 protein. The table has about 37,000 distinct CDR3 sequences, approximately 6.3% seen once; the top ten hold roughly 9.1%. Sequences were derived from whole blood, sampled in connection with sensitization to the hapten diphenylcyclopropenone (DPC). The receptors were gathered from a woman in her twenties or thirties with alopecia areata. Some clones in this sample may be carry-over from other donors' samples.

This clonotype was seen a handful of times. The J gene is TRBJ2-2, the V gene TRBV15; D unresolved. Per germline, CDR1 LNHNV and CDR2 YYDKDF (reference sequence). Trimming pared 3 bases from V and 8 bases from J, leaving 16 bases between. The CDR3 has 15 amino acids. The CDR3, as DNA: TGTGCCACCAGCAGCCGACGGTCGTTACGTGGGGAGCTGTTTTTT. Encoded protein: CATSSRRSLRGELFF.

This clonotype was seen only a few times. CDR3 protein: CSAYQGALANQPQHF. DNA for the CDR3: TGCAGTGCCTACCAGGGGGCCTTAGCAAATCAGCCCCAGCATTTT. V is TRBV20-1 and J is TRBJ1-5, with 8 bases that match TRBD1. CDR3 length equals 15 residues. The trim removed 6 bases at V and 4 bases at J, leaving 11 bases unmatched. Germline CDR1 is DFQATT and CDR2 is SNEGSKA (reference sequence).

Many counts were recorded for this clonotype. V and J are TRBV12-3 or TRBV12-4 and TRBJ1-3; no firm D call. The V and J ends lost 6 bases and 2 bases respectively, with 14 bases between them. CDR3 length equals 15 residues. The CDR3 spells CASRSLGRTGNTIYF. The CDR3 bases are TGTGCCAGCAGATCCCTCGGACGGACTGGAAACACCATATATTTT.

The chain's CDR3 is CSATPSSGEQYF. CDR3 sequence (DNA): TGCAGTGCTACACCTAGCTCGGGCGAGCAGTACTTC. The gene calls are TRBV20-1 and TRBJ2-7, with a tentative D call TRBD2 (5 bases). Germline V lookup: CDR1 DFQATT, CDR2 SNEGSKA (reference sequence). The CDR3 is made up of 12 amino acids. V shed 4 bases and J shed 6 bases, with 13 bases lying between them.

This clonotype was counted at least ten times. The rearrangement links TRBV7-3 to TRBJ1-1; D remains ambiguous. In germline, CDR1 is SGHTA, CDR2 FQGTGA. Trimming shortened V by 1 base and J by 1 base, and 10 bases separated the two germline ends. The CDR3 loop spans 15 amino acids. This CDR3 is CASSLSVGSNTEAFF. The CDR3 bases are TGTGCCAGCAGCTTAAGTGTCGGGTCGAACACTGAAGCTTTCTTT. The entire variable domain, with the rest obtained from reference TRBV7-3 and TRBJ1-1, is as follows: GAGVSQTPSNKVTEKGKYVELRCDPISGHTALYWYRQSLGQGPEFLIYFQGTGAADDSGLPNDRFFAVRPEGSVSTLKIQRTERGDSAVYLCASSLSVGSNTEAFFGQGTRLTVV.

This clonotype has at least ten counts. The CDR3 loop reads CSASHGQTSSGNTIYF. CDR3 in DNA: TGCAGTGCTTCCCATGGACAGACCAGCTCTGGAAACACCATATATTTT. The chain uses TRBV20-1 and TRBJ1-3; D perhaps matches TRBD1 (6 bases). Germline-derived CDR1 and CDR2 are DFQATT and SNEGSKA (reference sequence). The length of the CDR3 is 16 residues. V was cut by 5 bases and J by 0 bases, with 17 bases left in between.

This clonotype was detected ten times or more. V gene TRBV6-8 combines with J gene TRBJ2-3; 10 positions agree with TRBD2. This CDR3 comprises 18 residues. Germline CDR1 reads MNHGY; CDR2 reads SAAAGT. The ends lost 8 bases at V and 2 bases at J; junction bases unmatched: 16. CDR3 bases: TGTGCCAGCCAAGAACCAAAAATTACTAGCGGGGACACAGATACGCAGTATTTT. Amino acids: CASQEPKITSGDTDTQYF.

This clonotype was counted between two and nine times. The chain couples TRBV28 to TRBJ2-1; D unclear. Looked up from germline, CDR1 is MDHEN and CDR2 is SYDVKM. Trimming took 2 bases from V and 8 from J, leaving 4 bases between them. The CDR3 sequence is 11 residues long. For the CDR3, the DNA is TGTGCCAGCAGTTTAGGTGATGAGCAGTTCTTC. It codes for CASSLGDEQFF.

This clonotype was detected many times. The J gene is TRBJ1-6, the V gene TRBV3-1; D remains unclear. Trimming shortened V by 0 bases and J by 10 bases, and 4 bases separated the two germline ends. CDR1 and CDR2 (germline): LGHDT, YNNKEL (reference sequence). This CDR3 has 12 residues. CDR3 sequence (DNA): TGTGCCAGCAGCCAAGAGGTCTCACCCCTCCACTTT. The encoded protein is CASSQEVSPLHF.

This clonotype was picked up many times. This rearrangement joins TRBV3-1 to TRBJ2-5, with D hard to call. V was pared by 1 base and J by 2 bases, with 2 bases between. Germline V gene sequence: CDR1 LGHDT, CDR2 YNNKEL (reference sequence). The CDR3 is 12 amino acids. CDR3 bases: TGTGCCAGCAGCCAAGTTCAAGAGACCCAGTACTTC. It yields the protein CASSQVQETQYF.

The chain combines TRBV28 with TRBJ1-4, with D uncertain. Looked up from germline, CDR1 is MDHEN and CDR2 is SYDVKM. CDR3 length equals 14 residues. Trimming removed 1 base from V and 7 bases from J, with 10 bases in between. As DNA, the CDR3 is TGTGCCAGCAGTTTATTCGGGGTCGTTGAAAAACTGTTTTTT. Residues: CASSLFGVVEKLFF.

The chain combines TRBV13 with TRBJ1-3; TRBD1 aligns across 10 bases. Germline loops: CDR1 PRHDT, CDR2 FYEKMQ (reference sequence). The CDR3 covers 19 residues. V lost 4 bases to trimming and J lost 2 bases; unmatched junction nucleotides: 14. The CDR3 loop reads CASSSQGQGRLGTGNTIYF. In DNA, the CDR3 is TGTGCCAGCAGCTCCCAGGGACAGGGGAGGTTGGGGACTGGAAACACCATATATTTT.

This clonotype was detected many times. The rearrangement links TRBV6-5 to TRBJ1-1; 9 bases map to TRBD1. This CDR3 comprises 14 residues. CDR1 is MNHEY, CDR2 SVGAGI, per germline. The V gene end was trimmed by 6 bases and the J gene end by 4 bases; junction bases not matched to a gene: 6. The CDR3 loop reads CASRRDRESTEAFF. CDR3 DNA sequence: TGTGCCAGCAGGCGGGACAGGGAGTCCACTGAAGCTTTCTTT.

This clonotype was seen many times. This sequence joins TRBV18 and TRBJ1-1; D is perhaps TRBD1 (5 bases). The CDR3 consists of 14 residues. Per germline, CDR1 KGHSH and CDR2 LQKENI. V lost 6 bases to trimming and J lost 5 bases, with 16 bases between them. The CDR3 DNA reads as TGTGCCAGCTCCCTACGGGGGGGGACGACTGAAGCTTTCTTT. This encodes CASSLRGGTTEAFF.

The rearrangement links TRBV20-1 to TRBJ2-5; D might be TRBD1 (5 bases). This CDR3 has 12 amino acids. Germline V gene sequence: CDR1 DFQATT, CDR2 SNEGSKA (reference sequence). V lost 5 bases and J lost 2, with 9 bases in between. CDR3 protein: CSAPGQQETQYF. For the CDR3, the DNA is TGCAGTGCTCCAGGGCAGCAAGAGACCCAGTACTTC.

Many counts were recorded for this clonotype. The CDR3 nucleotides are TGTGCCACCAGTGCCGTCGCCCCGTCGTACGGGGAGCTGTTTTTT. Its protein is CATSAVAPSYGELFF. The V call is TRBV24-1, the J call TRBJ2-2; D ambiguous. Trimming removed 5 bases at V and 7 bases at J, with 16 bases between. This CDR3 is 15 amino acids long. Germline CDR1 reads KGHDR; CDR2 reads SFDVKD.

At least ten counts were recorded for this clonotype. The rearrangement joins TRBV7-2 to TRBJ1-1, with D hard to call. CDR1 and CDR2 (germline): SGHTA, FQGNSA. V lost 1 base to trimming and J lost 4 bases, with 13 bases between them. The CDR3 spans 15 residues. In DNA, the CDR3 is TGTGCCAGCAGCTTAGTGTCGGATGGAGTCACTGAAGCTTTCTTT. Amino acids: CASSLVSDGVTEAFF.

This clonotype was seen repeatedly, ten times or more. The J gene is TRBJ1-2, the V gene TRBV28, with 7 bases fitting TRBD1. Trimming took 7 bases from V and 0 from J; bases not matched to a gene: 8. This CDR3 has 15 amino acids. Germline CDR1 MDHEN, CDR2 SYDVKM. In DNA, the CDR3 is TGTGCCAGCACCATGGGACAGAGATCTAACTATGGCTACACCTTC. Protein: CASTMGQRSNYGYTF.

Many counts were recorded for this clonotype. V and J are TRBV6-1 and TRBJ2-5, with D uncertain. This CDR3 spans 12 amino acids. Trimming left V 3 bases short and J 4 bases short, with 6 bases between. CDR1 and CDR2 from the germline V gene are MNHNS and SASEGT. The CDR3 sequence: CASSDFGETQYF. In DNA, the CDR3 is TGTGCCAGCAGTGATTTCGGAGAGACCCAGTACTTC.

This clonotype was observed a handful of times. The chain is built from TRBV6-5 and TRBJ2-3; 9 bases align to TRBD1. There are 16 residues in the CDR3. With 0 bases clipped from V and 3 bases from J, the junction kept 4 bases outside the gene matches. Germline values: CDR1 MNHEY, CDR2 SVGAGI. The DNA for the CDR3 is TGTGCCAGCAGTTACTCGGGACAGGGTGGGACAGATACGCAGTATTTT. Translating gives CASSYSGQGGTDTQYF.

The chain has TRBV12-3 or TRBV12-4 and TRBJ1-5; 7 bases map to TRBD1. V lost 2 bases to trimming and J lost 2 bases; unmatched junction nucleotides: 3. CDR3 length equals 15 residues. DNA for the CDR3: TGTGCCAGCAGTTTATACAGGGGTGGCAATCAGCCCCAGCATTTT. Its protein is CASSLYRGGNQPQHF.

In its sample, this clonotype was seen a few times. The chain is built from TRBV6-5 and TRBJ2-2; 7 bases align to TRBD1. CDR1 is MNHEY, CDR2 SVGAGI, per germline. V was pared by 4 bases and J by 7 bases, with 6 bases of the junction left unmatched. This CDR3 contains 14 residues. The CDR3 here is CASSLQGSVGELFF. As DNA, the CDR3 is TGTGCCAGCAGTTTACAGGGGTCGGTCGGGGAGCTGTTTTTT.

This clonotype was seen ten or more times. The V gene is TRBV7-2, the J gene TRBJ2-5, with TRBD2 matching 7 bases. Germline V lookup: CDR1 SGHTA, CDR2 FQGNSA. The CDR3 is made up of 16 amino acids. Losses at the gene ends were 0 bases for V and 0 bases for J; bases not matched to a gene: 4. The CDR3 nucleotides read TGTGCCAGCAGCTTAGCTAGCGGGCCGTACCAAGAGACCCAGTACTTC. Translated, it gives CASSLASGPYQETQYF.

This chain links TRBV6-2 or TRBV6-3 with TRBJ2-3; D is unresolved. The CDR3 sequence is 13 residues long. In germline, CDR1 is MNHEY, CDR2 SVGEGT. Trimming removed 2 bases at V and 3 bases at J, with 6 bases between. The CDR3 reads CASSYPSTDTQYF. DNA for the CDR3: TGTGCCAGCAGTTACCCATCGACAGATACGCAGTATTTT.

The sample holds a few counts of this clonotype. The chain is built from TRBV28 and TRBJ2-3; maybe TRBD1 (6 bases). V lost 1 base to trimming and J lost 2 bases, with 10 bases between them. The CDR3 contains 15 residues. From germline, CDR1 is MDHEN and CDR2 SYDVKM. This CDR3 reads CASSLLQGFTDTQYF. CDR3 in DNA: TGTGCCAGCAGTTTATTACAGGGATTCACAGATACGCAGTATTTT.

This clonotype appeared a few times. The CDR3 loop reads CASSETTGDGYTF. The DNA for the CDR3 is TGTGCCAGCAGTGAAACGACAGGGGATGGCTACACCTTC. The rearrangement uses TRBV25-1 and TRBJ1-2, with TRBD1 matching 8 bases. J was trimmed by 6 bases and V by 2 bases; bases with no gene match: 2. The CDR3 spans 13 residues. Germline V lookup: CDR1 MGHDK, CDR2 SYGVNS.

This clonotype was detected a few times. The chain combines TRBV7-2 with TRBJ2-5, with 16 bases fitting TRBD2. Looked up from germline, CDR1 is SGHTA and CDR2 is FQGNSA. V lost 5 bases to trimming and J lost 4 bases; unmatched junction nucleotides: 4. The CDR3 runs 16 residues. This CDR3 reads CASSMGLAGGLETQYF. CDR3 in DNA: TGTGCCAGCAGCATGGGACTAGCGGGGGGGCTAGAGACCCAGTACTTC.

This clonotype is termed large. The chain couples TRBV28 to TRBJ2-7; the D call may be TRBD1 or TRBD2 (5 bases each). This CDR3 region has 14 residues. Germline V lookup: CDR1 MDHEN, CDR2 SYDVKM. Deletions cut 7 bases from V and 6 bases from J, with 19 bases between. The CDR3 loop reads CASNPSQGEGEQYF. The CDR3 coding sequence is TGTGCCAGCAACCCCAGTCAGGGAGAGGGCGAGCAGTACTTC.

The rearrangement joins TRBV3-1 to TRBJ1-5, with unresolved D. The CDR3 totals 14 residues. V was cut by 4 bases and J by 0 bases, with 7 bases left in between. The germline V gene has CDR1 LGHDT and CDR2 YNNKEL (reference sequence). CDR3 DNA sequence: TGTGCCAGCAGCCTAACTAGTAGCAATCAGCCCCAGCATTTT. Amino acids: CASSLTSSNQPQHF.

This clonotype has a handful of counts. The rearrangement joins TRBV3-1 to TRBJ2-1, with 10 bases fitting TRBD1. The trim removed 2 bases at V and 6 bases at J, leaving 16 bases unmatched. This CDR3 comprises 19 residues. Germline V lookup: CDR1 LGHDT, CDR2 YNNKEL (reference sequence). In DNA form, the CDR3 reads TGTGCCAGCAGCCAACAACCTACAACACGACAGGGGGCTGTCAATGAGCAGTTCTTC. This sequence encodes CASSQQPTTRQGAVNEQFF.

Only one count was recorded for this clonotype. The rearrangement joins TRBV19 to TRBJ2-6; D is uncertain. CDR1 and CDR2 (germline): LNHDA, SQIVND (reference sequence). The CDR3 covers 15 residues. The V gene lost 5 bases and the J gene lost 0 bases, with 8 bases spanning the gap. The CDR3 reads CASSFDSSGANVLTF. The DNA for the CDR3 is TGTGCCAGTAGTTTTGATAGCTCTGGGGCCAACGTCCTGACTTTC.